One sample yielded the 5 T cell receptor beta chains listed below, sequenced in a study of cytomegalovirus exposure and HLA in healthy donors. Libraries were prepared by immunoSEQ multiplex PCR; TCRdb keeps only in-frame clonotypes and omits some of them. In the table there are about 120,000 clones, around 87% of which are singletons. Specimen: PBMCs. Receptors were obtained from a woman aged 30 to 39 in good health and CMV-seropositive.

The V call is TRBV28, the J call TRBJ1-4; unclear D gene. Germline V gene lookup returns CDR1 MDHEN and CDR2 SYDVKM. Trimming removed 5 bases at V and 7 bases at J, with 26 bases between. This CDR3 is built from 18 residues. The CDR3 nucleotides are TGTGCCAGCAGTCCTCTGAGGGATATATTACAACTTGTTGAAAAACTGTTTTTT. Its translation: CASSPLRDILQLVEKLFF.

This chain links TRBV6-5 with TRBJ1-2; D ambiguous. This CDR3 is built from 14 residues. Germline V gene sequence: CDR1 MNHEY, CDR2 SVGAGI. Trimming cost V 6 bases and J 4 bases, with 15 bases left between them. The CDR3 sequence: CASSPLEEGYGYTF. In DNA form, the CDR3 reads TGTGCCAGCAGCCCACTTGAGGAGGGCTATGGCTACACCTTC.

This clone has more than one count but fewer than ten. The rearrangement links TRBV9 to TRBJ2-2; maybe TRBD2 (6 bases). Trimming took 4 bases from V and 2 from J, leaving 12 bases between them. The germline CDR1 and CDR2 sequences are SGDLS and YYNGEE. This CDR3 comprises 15 residues. In nucleotides, the CDR3 is TGTGCCAGCAGCCCAACTAGCAGCAACACCGGGGAGCTGTTTTTT. As protein: CASSPTSSNTGELFF.

CDR3 in amino acids: CASSLGQGVVNQPQHF. As DNA, the CDR3 is TGTGCCAGCTCACTCGGACAGGGGGTAGTGAATCAGCCCCAGCATTTT. The genes are TRBV18 and TRBJ1-5, with 10 bases identical to TRBD1. The germline V gene encodes CDR1 KGHSH and CDR2 LQKENI. CDR3 length: 16 amino acids. The V and J ends lost 4 bases and 4 bases, in that order; junction bases with no gene match: 7. The entire variable domain, with the rest obtained from reference TRBV18 and TRBJ1-5, is as follows: NAGVMQNPRHLVRRRGQEARLRCSPMKGHSHVYWYRQLPEEGLKFMVYLQKENIIDESGMPKERFSAEFPKEGPSILRIQQVVRGDSAAYFCASSLGQGVVNQPQHFGDGTRLSIL.

The chain combines TRBV6-1 with TRBJ1-6, with a possible D match to TRBD1 (5 bases). The CDR3 is 15 amino acids. In germline, CDR1 is MNHNS, CDR2 SASEGT. The germline V and J ends were trimmed by 7 bases and 7 bases, with 17 bases remaining between them. In DNA, the CDR3 is TGTGCCAGCAAGGAGCAGCAGGGAGGGAATTCACCCCTCCACTTT. This codes for CASKEQQGGNSPLHF.